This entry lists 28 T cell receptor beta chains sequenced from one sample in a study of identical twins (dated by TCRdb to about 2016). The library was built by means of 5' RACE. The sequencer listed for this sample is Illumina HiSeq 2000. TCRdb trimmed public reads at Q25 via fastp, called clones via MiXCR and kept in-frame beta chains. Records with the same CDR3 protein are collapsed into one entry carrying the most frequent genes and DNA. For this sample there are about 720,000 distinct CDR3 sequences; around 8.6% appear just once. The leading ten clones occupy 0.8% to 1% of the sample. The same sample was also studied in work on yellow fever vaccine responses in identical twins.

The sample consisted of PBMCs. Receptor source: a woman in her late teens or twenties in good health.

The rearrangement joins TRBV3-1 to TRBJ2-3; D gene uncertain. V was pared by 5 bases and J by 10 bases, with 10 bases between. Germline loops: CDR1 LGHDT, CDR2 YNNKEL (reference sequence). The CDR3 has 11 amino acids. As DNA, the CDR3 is TGTGCCAGCAGCACCTATGAGTCGCAGTATTTT. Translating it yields CASSTYESQYF.

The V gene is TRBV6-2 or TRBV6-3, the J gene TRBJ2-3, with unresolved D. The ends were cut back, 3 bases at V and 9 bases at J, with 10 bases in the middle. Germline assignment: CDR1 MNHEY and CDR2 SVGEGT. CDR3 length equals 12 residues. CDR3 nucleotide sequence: TGTGCCAGCAGTTATGGAGCGTCCACGCAGTATTTT. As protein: CASSYGASTQYF.

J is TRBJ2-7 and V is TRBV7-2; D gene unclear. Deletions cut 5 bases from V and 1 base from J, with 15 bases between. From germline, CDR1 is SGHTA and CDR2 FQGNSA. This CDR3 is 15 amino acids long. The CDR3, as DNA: TGTGCCAGCAGCGCCGCCGCGGACGGATCCTACGAGCAGTACTTC. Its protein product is CASSAAADGSYEQYF.

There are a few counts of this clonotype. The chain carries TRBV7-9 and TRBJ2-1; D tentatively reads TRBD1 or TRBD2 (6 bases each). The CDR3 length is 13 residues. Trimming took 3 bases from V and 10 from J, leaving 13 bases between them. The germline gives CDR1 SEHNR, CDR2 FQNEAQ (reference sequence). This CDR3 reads CASSLEKGGEQFF. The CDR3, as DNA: TGTGCCAGCAGCTTGGAGAAAGGGGGGGAGCAGTTCTTC.

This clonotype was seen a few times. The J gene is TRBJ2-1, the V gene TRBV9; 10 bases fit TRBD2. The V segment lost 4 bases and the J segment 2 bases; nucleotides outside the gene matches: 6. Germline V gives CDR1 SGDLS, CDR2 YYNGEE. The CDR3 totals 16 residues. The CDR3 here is CASSYSAGGTYNEQFF. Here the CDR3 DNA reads TGTGCCAGCAGCTACTCAGCGGGAGGGACCTACAATGAGCAGTTCTTC.

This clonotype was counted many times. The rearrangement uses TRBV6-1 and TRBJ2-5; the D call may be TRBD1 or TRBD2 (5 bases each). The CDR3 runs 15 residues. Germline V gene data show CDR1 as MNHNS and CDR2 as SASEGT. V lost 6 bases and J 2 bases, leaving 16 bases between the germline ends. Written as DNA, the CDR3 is TGTGCCAGCAGCCTAGGGGTCCGAGGGCAAGAGACCCAGTACTTC. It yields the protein CASSLGVRGQETQYF.

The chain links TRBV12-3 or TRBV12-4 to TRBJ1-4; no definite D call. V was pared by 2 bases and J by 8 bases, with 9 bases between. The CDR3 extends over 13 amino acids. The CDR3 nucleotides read TGTGCCAGCAGTTTACTGGGATACGAAAAACTGTTTTTT. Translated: CASSLLGYEKLFF.

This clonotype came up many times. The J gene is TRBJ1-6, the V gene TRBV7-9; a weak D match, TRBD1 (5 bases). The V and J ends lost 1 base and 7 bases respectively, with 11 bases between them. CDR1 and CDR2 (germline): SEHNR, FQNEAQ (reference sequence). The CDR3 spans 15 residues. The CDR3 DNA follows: TGTGCCAGCAGCTTAGGAGACAGCTCCAATTCACCCCTCCACTTT. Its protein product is CASSLGDSSNSPLHF. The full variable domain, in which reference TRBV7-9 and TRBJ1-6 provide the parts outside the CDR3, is DTGVSQNPRHKITKRGQNVTFRCDPISEHNRLYWYRQTLGQGPEFLTYFQNEAQLEKSRLLSDRFSAERPKGSFSTLEIQRTEQGDSAMYLCASSLGDSSNSPLHFGNGTRLTVT.

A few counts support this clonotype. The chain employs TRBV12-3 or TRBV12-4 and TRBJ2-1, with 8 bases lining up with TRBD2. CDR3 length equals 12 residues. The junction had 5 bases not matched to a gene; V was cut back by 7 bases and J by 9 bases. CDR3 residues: CASTGGEGEQFF. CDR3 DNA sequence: TGTGCCAGCACCGGGGGGGAAGGTGAGCAGTTCTTC.

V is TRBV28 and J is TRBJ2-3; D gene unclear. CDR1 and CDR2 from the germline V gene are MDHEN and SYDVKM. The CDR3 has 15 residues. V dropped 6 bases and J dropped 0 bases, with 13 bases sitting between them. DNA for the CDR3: TGTGCCAGCAGCCCAAGAAAGACTAGCACAGATACGCAGTATTTT. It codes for CASSPRKTSTDTQYF.

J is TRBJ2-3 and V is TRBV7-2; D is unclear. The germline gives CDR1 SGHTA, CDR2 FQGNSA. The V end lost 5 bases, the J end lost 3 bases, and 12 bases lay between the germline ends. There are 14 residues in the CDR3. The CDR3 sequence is CASSPAIGTDTQYF. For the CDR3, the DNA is TGTGCCAGCAGCCCGGCGATAGGAACAGATACGCAGTATTTT.

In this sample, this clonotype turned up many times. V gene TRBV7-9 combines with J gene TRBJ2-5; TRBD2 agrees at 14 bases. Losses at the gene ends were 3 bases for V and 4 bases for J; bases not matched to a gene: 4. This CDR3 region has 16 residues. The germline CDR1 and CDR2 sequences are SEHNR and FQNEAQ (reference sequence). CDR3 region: CASSFGLAGGSETQYF. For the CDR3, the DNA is TGTGCCAGCAGCTTTGGACTAGCGGGAGGTTCAGAGACCCAGTACTTC.

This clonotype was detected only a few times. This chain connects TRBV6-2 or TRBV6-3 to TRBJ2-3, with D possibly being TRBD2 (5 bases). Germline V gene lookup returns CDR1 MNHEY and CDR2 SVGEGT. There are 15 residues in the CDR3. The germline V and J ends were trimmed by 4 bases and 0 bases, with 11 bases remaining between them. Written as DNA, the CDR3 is TGTGCCAGCAGTTCTACCCGCGGGAGCACAGATACGCAGTATTTT. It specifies CASSSTRGSTDTQYF.

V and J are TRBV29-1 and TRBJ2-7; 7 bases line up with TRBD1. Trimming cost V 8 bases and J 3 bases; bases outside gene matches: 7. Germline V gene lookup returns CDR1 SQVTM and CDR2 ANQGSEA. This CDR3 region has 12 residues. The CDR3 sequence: CSHRGQDYEQYF. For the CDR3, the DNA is TGCAGCCACAGGGGCCAGGACTACGAGCAGTACTTC.

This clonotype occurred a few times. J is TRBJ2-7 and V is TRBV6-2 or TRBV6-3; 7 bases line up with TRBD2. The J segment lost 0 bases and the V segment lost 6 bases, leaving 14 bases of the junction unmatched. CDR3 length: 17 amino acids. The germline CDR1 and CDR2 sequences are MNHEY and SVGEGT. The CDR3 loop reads CASSKLPEGGSSYEQYF. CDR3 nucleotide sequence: TGTGCCAGCAGCAAACTCCCGGAGGGCGGGAGCTCCTACGAGCAGTACTTC.

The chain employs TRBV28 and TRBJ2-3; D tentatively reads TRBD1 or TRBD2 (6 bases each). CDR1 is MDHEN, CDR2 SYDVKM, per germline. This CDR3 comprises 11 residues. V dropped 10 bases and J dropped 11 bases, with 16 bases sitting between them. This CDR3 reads CATSRGPGQYF. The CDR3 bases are TGTGCCACTTCCCGGGGGCCGGGGCAGTATTTT.

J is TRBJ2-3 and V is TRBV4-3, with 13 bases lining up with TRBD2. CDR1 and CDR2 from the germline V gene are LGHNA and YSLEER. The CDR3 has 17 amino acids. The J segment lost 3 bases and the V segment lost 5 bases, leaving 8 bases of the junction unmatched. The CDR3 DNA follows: TGCGCCAGCAGCGACGACACTAGCGGGAGGGGGACAGATACGCAGTATTTT. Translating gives CASSDDTSGRGTDTQYF.

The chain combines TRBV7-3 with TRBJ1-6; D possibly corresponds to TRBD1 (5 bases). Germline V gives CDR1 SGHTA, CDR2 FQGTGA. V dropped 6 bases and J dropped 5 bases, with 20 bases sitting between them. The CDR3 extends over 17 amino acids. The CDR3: CASSKGSGGRNNSPLHF. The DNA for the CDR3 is TGTGCCAGCAGTAAAGGGTCCGGGGGTAGGAATAATTCACCCCTCCACTTT.

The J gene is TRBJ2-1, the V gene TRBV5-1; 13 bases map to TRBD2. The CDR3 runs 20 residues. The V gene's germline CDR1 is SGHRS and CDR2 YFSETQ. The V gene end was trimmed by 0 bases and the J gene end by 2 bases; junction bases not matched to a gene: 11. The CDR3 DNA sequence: TGCGCCAGCAGCTTGGTACCCCCCGTACTAGCGGGAGGGCCCTACAATGAGCAGTTCTTC. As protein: CASSLVPPVLAGGPYNEQFF.

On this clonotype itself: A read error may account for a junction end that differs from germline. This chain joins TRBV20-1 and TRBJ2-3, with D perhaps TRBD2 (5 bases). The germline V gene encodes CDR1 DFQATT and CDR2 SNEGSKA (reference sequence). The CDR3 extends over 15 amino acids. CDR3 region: CSKTSGNENTDAQYF. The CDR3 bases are TGCAGCAAGACCAGCGGAAACGAAAACACAGATGCGCAGTATTTT.

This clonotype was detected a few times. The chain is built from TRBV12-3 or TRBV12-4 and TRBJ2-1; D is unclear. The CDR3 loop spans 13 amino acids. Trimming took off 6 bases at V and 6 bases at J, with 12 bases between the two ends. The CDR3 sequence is CASSYATPNEQFF. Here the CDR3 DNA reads TGTGCCAGCAGCTACGCGACCCCCAATGAGCAGTTCTTC.

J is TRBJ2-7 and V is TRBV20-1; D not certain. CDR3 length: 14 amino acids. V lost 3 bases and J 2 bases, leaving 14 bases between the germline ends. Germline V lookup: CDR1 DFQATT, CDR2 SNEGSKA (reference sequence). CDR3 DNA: TGCAGTGCTAGGTCAGACCTATCGGCCTACGAGCAGTACTTC. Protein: CSARSDLSAYEQYF.

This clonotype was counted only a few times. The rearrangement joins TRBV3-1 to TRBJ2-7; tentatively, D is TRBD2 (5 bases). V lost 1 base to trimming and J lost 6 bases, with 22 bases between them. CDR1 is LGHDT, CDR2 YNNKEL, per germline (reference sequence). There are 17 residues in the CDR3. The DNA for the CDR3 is TGTGCCAGCAGCCAAGGAGGTCGGGGTTTGTCGGGCGGCGAGCAGTACTTC. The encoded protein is CASSQGGRGLSGGEQYF.

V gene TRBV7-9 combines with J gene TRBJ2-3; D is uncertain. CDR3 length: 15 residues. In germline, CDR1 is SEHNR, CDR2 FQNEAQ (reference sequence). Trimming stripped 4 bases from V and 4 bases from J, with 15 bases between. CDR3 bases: TGTGCCAGCAGCTCACCGTCCCATGGCGCAGATACGCAGTATTTT. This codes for CASSSPSHGADTQYF.

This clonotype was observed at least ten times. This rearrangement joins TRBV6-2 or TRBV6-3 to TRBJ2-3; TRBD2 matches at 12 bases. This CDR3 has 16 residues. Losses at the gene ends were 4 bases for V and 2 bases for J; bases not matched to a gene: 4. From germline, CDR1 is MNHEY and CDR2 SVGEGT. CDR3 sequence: CASSSGLAGYTDTQYF. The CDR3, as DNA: TGTGCCAGCAGTTCCGGACTAGCGGGATACACAGATACGCAGTATTTT.

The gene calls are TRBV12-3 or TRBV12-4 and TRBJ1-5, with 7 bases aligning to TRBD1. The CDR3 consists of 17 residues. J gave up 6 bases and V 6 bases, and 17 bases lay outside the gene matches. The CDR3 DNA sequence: TGTGCCAGCAGCTCTGCGTCCGACAGGGTTTTTGCTCAGCCCCAGCATTTT. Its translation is CASSSASDRVFAQPQHF.

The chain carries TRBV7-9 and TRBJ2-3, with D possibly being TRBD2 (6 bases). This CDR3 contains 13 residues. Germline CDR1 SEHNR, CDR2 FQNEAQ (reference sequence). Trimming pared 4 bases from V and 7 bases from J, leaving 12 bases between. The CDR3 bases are TGTGCCAGCAGCTCAGATCTAGCGTATACGCAGTATTTT. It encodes CASSSDLAYTQYF.

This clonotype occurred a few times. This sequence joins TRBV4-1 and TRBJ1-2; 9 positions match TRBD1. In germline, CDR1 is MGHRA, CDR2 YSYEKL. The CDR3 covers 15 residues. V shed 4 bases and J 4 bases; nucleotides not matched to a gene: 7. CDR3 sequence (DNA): TGCGCCAGCAGCCGAGAAGGGACAGGGCTCTATGGCTACACCTTC. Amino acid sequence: CASSREGTGLYGYTF.